Listed below are T cell receptor beta chains from one sample, sequenced in a study of spatial heterogeneity in lung cancer. TCRdb called the 5' RACE reads again in MiXCR, with one record for every CDR3 protein. The table records about 1,200 distinct CDR3 sequences, 24% of them present only once. This specimen was lung tumor tissue, taken at surgery. The receptors derive from a male donor with early-stage non-small cell lung cancer. Each CDR3 is given with its conserved first and last residue. A D gene is named only where the DNA matches it firmly. Rows give clone size only sometimes, using once, few, many, or a class for an expanded clone.

>TRBJ2-7|few|TRBD1|TRBV5-1
CASSARDRVYEQYF
TGCGCCAGCAGCGCCCGGGACAGGGTCTACGAGCAGTACTTC
>TRBJ2-2|medium-sized|.|TRBV7-9
CASRWSQGRTGELFF
TGTGCCAGCAGATGGAGTCAGGGGAGGACCGGGGAGCTGTTTTTT
>TRBJ1-1|large|TRBD1|TRBV6-2/TRBV6-3
CASSPLTGGGGPEAFF
TGTGCCAGCAGCCCACTGACAGGGGGCGGCGGTCCTGAAGCTTTCTTT
>TRBJ1-2|many|.|TRBV27
CASSSVKDYGYTF
TGTGCCAGCAGTTCGGTTAAGGATTATGGCTACACCTTC
>TRBJ2-1|.|TRBD1|TRBV12-3/TRBV12-4
CASTPGRGSIEQFF
TGTGCCAGCACCCCCGGCAGGGGGTCAATCGAGCAGTTCTTC
>TRBJ2-1|few|TRBD2|TRBV20-1
CSAERGANEQFF
TGCAGTGCCGAGCGGGGGGCCAATGAGCAGTTCTTC
>TRBJ1-5|large|.|TRBV10-2
CASSDYSWEGNQPQHF
TGCGCCAGCAGTGATTATTCGTGGGAGGGAAATCAGCCCCAGCATTTT
>TRBJ1-1|.|.|TRBV5-1
CASRRGEGTEAFF
TGCGCCAGCAGAAGAGGGGAGGGGACTGAAGCTTTCTTT
>TRBJ1-2|.|.|TRBV29-1
CSGYSGGYTF
TGCAGCGGATACAGCGGTGGCTACACCTTC
>TRBJ2-2|medium-sized|.|TRBV5-1
CASSSPGSTGELFF
TGCGCCAGCAGCTCGCCCGGGAGCACCGGGGAGCTGTTTTTT
>TRBJ1-4|few|.|TRBV7-9
CASSLAGQNEKLFF
TGTGCCAGCAGCTTAGCGGGACAAAATGAAAAACTGTTTTTT
>TRBJ2-2|large|TRBD1|TRBV20-1
CSAIRDSANTGELFF
TGCAGTGCAATTAGGGACAGCGCGAACACCGGGGAGCTGTTTTTT
>TRBJ2-2|.|.|TRBV7-2
CASSSVSRSTGELFF
TGTGCCAGCAGCTCCGTATCCCGGAGCACCGGGGAGCTGTTTTTT
>TRBJ2-3|medium-sized|TRBD2|TRBV12-3/TRBV12-4
CASSPGTSGSRTDTQYF
TGTGCCAGCAGTCCCGGGACTAGCGGGAGTAGGACAGATACGCAGTATTTT
>TRBJ2-5|.|.|TRBV28
CASSLGRQTQYF
TGTGCCAGCAGTTTGGGTAGGCAGACCCAGTACTTC
>TRBJ2-7|medium-sized|TRBD2|TRBV12-3/TRBV12-4
CASSLGLAALEQYF
TGTGCCAGCAGTTTAGGACTAGCGGCATTGGAGCAGTACTTC
>TRBJ1-2|few|.|TRBV18
CASSPIQSDYGYTF
TGTGCCAGCTCACCAATCCAGTCTGACTATGGCTACACCTTC
>TRBJ2-1|.|TRBD2|TRBV18
CASSPIPGGAGVYEQFF
TGTGCCAGCTCACCGATACCTGGTGGAGCGGGAGTATATGAGCAGTTCTTC
>TRBJ2-1|medium-sized|.|TRBV7-2
CASSFRIGSGGNEQFF
TGTGCCAGCAGCTTCCGAATCGGGAGTGGGGGAAATGAGCAGTTCTTC
>TRBJ2-5|few|.|TRBV7-8
CASSLTRGVGETQYF
TGTGCCAGCAGCTTAACCCGGGGAGTAGGGGAGACCCAGTACTTC
>TRBJ1-1|medium-sized|.|TRBV18
CASQQAFMNTEAFF
TGTGCCAGCCAACAAGCTTTCATGAACACTGAAGCTTTCTTT
>TRBJ1-5|medium-sized|.|TRBV28
CASSMPRRPQHF
TGTGCCAGCAGTATGCCCAGGAGGCCCCAGCATTTT
>TRBJ1-6|few|.|TRBV27
CASSSLGGSYNSPLHF
TGTGCCAGCAGTTCCCTTGGAGGCTCCTATAATTCACCCCTCCACTTT
>TRBJ1-2|large|.|TRBV18
CASSPLTSGYTF
TGTGCCAGCTCACCACTTACCTCTGGCTACACCTTC
>TRBJ2-1|.|TRBD2|TRBV20-1
CSARVAGAAYNEQFF
TGCAGTGCTAGAGTAGCGGGAGCGGCTTACAATGAGCAGTTCTTC
>TRBJ2-2|.|TRBD1|TRBV19
CASSNPSGGQGIPNTGELFF
TGTGCCAGTAGTAACCCATCCGGGGGACAGGGGATTCCCAACACCGGGGAGCTGTTTTTT
>TRBJ2-1|.|.|TRBV28
CASTASIGGRSLIVGAQQFF
TGTGCCAGCACCGCGTCTATCGGGGGGCGCTCGCTGATAGTTGGGGCTCAGCAGTTCTTC
>TRBJ2-1|medium-sized|.|TRBV7-2
CASSLTQYPYNEQFF
TGTGCCAGCAGCTTAACCCAATACCCCTACAATGAGCAGTTCTTC
>TRBJ2-1|large|TRBD2|TRBV28
CASSSRLAGVYNEQFF
TGTGCCAGCAGTTCGAGACTAGCGGGAGTCTACAATGAGCAGTTCTTC
>TRBJ2-1|.|TRBD1|TRBV6-2/TRBV6-3
CATEGQNEQFF
TGTGCCACCGAGGGACAGAATGAGCAGTTCTTC
>TRBJ2-7|.|TRBD2|TRBV7-2
CASSSNSGNEQYF
TGTGCCAGCAGCTCAAATAGCGGGAACGAGCAGTACTTC
>TRBJ2-1|medium-sized|TRBD1|TRBV11-2
CASSPGQGLRSEQFF
TGTGCCAGCAGCCCGGGACAGGGATTGCGCAGTGAGCAGTTCTTC
>TRBJ1-4|.|.|TRBV15
CATGRGANEKLFF
TGTGCCACCGGGAGGGGCGCTAATGAAAAACTGTTTTTT
>TRBJ2-7|.|.|TRBV30
CAWSVGVWNEQYF
TGTGCCTGGAGTGTAGGGGTTTGGAACGAGCAGTACTTC
>TRBJ2-3|large|.|TRBV11-1
CASSLVTVDTQYF
TGTGCCAGCAGCTTAGTGACAGTTGATACGCAGTATTTT
>TRBJ1-2|large|TRBD1|TRBV28
CASSSPGQGAPGYGYTF
TGTGCCAGCAGTTCCCCGGGACAGGGGGCGCCCGGCTATGGCTACACCTTC